Following are 29 T cell receptor beta chains from one sample sequenced in a study of CD8+CD57+ T cells in acquired aplastic anemia. Researchers used genomic DNA as the template to profile TCR beta VDJ and CDR3. MiXCR was run by TCRdb on the reads, yielding one entry per CDR3 protein. This sample has around 500,000 distinct CDR3 sequences, with around 33% found just once. Before being chosen for sequencing, patients had shown CD8+CD57+ cell expansion by flow cytometry. Material: sorted CD4+, CD8+, or CD8+CD57+ T cells (not recorded which) from PBMCs. These receptors were taken from a human donor with aplastic anemia.

The CDR3 loop reads CASSSNTLETGTGTYSNQPQHF. The DNA of the CDR3 is TGTGCCAGCAGCTCAAATACGCTTGAGACCGGGACAGGGACTTATAGCAATCAGCCCCAGCATTTT. The rearrangement joins TRBV7-1 to TRBJ1-5; the match to TRBD1 covers 9 bases. TRBV7-1 is flagged as an ORF with uncertain function. This CDR3 spans 22 amino acids. V gave up 2 bases and J gave up 0 bases; unmatched junction bases: 20.

This clonotype came up many times. The chain has TRBV2 and TRBJ1-5; D is perhaps TRBD1 (5 bases). The V and J ends lost 6 bases and 0 bases respectively, with 12 bases between them. CDR3 length: 15 residues. Germline assignment: CDR1 SNHLY and CDR2 FYNNEI. CDR3 residues: CASRGGPASNQPQHF. In DNA, the CDR3 is TGTGCCAGCAGGGGGGGACCCGCTAGCAATCAGCCCCAGCATTTT.

This clonotype was found many times. This chain joins TRBV20-1 and TRBJ1-2; no definite D call. This CDR3 has 16 amino acids. The V end was cut by 0 bases, the J end by 4 bases, with 18 bases between. Germline-derived CDR1 and CDR2 are DFQATT and SNEGSKA (reference sequence). This CDR3 reads CSAREFPTSAGYGYTF. The CDR3 DNA reads as TGCAGTGCTAGAGAATTCCCCACTTCCGCTGGCTATGGCTACACCTTC.

This clonotype came up many times. V is TRBV12-3 or TRBV12-4 and J is TRBJ1-2; no clear D. Trimming left V 4 bases short and J 8 bases short, with 17 bases between. The CDR3 sequence is 14 residues long. The CDR3 bases are TGTGCCAGCAGTTCGGGCAGGACCTATTACGGCTACACCTTC. Its protein product is CASSSGRTYYGYTF.

In its sample, this clonotype was seen once. The chain is built from TRBV19 and TRBJ1-2; 8 bases fit TRBD1. V shed 6 bases and J 5 bases; nucleotides not matched to a gene: 5. The CDR3 is made up of 13 amino acids. The germline V gene encodes CDR1 LNHDA and CDR2 SQIVND (reference sequence). For the CDR3, the DNA is TGTGCCAGTAGGTTGACAGGGGAATATGGCTACACCTTC. Translation: CASRLTGEYGYTF.

This clonotype has a count of ten or more. The chain links TRBV4-1 to TRBJ2-7, with 7 bases matching TRBD1. The V gene's germline CDR1 is MGHRA and CDR2 YSYEKL. The CDR3 sequence is 15 residues long. Trimming at V came to 0 bases and at J to 2 bases, leaving 4 bases not matched to a gene. The CDR3 region is CASSQEDRRAYEQYF. CDR3 bases: TGCGCCAGCAGCCAAGAGGACAGGCGGGCCTACGAGCAGTACTTC.

This clonotype was seen only a few times. The chain recombines TRBV20-1 with TRBJ2-3, with 7 bases aligning to TRBD2. The germline V gene encodes CDR1 DFQATT and CDR2 SNEGSKA (reference sequence). The CDR3 has 14 amino acids. V lost 2 bases and J lost 2; bases outside the gene matches: 4. CDR3 residues: CSARKAGFTDTQYF. CDR3 in DNA: TGCAGTGCTAGAAAAGCGGGATTCACAGATACGCAGTATTTT.

The chain uses TRBV6-2 or TRBV6-3 and TRBJ1-2, with D possibly being TRBD1 (5 bases). The CDR3 has 13 amino acids. Germline CDR1 reads MNHEY; CDR2 reads SVGEGT. Deletions cut 6 bases from V and 5 bases from J, with 13 bases between. For the CDR3, the DNA is TGTGCCAGCAGCGAGGACAAGTATTATGGCTACACCTTC. This encodes CASSEDKYYGYTF.

The chain carries TRBV7-7 and TRBJ1-2; 10 bases are shared with TRBD1. Germline CDR1 is SSHAT and CDR2 is FNYEAQ (reference sequence). V lost 5 bases and J lost 4; bases outside the gene matches: 7. CDR3 length: 15 amino acids. CDR3 in DNA: TGTGCCAGCAGCCCCGACAGGGGGCTTAGCTATGGCTACACCTTC. This encodes CASSPDRGLSYGYTF.

The table lists this clonotype with a few counts. Just one base apart from a much larger clone, this may be a read error. V and J are TRBV25-1 and TRBJ2-2, with TRBD1 identical over 8 bases. From germline, CDR1 is MGHDK and CDR2 SYGVNS. The CDR3 runs to 14 residues. CDR3 nucleotides: TGTGCCGGCAGTGTTTACAGGGGGATCGGGGAGCTGCTTTTT. It specifies CAGSVYRGIGELLF.

The J gene is TRBJ1-6, the V gene TRBV10-3, with 10 bases that match TRBD1. This CDR3 has 17 residues. Germline CDR1 reads ENHRY; CDR2 reads SYGVKD. V shed 5 bases, J shed 5 bases, and the junction held 9 bases outside the gene matches. Written as DNA, the CDR3 is TGTGCCATCAGTAAACGACAGGGGGCGGTGAATAATTCACCCCTCCACTTT. Translation gives CAISKRQGAVNNSPLHF.

About this clonotype itself: Relative to the germline gene, one junction end is altered; a read error may explain this. This chain joins TRBV19 and TRBJ2-2; tentative D call: TRBD2 (6 bases). The CDR3 length is 14 residues. Germline loops: CDR1 LNHDA, CDR2 SQIVND (reference sequence). CDR3 in DNA: TGTGCCAGTAGTATAGGGGGAGGATCTGGGGGGCTGTTTTTT. It yields the protein CASSIGGGSGGLFF. Drawing the rest from reference TRBV19 and TRBJ2-2, the complete variable domain is DGGITQSPKYLFRKEGQNVTLSCEQNLNHDAMYWYRQDPGQGLRLIYYSQIVNDFQKGDIAEGYSVSREKKESFPLTVTSAQKNPTAFYLCASSIGGGSGGLFFGEGSRLTVL.

This clonotype was seen at least ten times. The genes are TRBV4-2 and TRBJ1-2, with 8 bases that match TRBD1. V was pared by 4 bases and J by 3 bases, with 7 bases of the junction left unmatched. CDR1 and CDR2 (germline): LGHNA, YNFKEQ. This CDR3 region has 15 residues. The CDR3 DNA follows: TGTGCCAGCAGCCTCAGGGGGCGAGGTGACTATGGCTACACCTTC. It is translated as CASSLRGRGDYGYTF.

This clonotype occurred a few times. The CDR3 nucleotides are TGCGCCAGCAGCCCGGACGGGTACGGGGAGAACACTGAAGCTTTCTTT. Protein: CASSPDGYGENTEAFF. V gene TRBV5-1 combines with J gene TRBJ1-1; no clear D gene. Germline V gene lookup returns CDR1 SGHRS and CDR2 YFSETQ. The CDR3 sequence is 16 residues long. V gave up 4 bases and J gave up 1 base, with 17 bases separating them.

V gene TRBV5-1 combines with J gene TRBJ2-3; 7 positions match TRBD2. The CDR3 consists of 16 residues. The germline gives CDR1 SGHRS, CDR2 YFSETQ. Trimming removed 0 bases from V and 4 bases from J; junction bases left unmatched: 8. DNA of the CDR3: TGCGCCAGCAGCTTGGTAGCTGCGGGAGCATCAGATACGCAGTATTTT. This codes for CASSLVAAGASDTQYF.

This clonotype was counted ten times or more. The CDR3 loop reads CASGSQGYNQPQHF. The CDR3 nucleotides read TGTGCTAGTGGCTCACAGGGCTACAATCAGCCCCAGCATTTT. The V and J genes are TRBV12-5 and TRBJ1-5; D may be TRBD1 (6 bases). CDR1 and CDR2 from the germline V gene are LGHNT and FRNRAP. This CDR3 contains 14 residues. The V gene lost 6 bases and the J gene lost 3 bases, with 12 bases spanning the gap.

The gene calls are TRBV2 and TRBJ2-3; D gene ambiguous. CDR3 length: 12 amino acids. The germline CDR1 and CDR2 sequences are SNHLY and FYNNEI. Trimming removed 6 bases from V and 5 bases from J, with 9 bases in between. CDR3 loop: CASRGSQDTQYF. CDR3 bases: TGTGCCAGCAGGGGATCCCAAGATACGCAGTATTTT.

This clonotype was counted many times. The chain employs TRBV15 and TRBJ1-4, with 7 bases fitting TRBD1. Germline CDR1 is LNHNV and CDR2 is YYDKDF (reference sequence). Losses at the gene ends were 4 bases for V and 6 bases for J; bases not matched to a gene: 5. CDR3 size: 14 residues. The CDR3 DNA reads as TGTGCCACCAGCACAGGGGGGGGGCATGAAAAACTGTTTTTT. This translates into CATSTGGGHEKLFF. Based on the CDR3 plus reference TRBV15 and TRBJ1-4, the full variable domain is DAMVIQNPRYQVTQFGKPVTLSCSQTLNHNVMYWYQQKSSQAPKLLFHYYDKDFNNEADTPDNFQSRRPNTSFCFLDIRSPGLGDTAMYLCATSTGGGHEKLFFGSGTQLSVL.

The chain is built from TRBV5-1 and TRBJ2-5, with TRBD2 matching over 8 bases. V shed 0 bases and J 1 base; nucleotides not matched to a gene: 2. The CDR3 is 15 amino acids. CDR1 and CDR2 (germline): SGHRS, YFSETQ. CDR3 in amino acids: CASSLETSGQETQYF. The CDR3 DNA reads as TGCGCCAGCAGCTTGGAAACTAGCGGCCAAGAGACCCAGTACTTC.

This clonotype was detected ten times or more. The chain uses TRBV20-1 and TRBJ1-5; the D is unclear. Per germline, CDR1 DFQATT and CDR2 SNEGSKA (reference sequence). The CDR3 has 14 amino acids. The V gene lost 1 base and the J gene lost 7 bases, with 14 bases spanning the gap. The CDR3 here is CSARGGRGGQPQHF. CDR3 DNA: TGCAGTGCTAGAGGGGGTCGAGGTGGGCAGCCCCAGCATTTT.

The V and J genes are TRBV10-3 and TRBJ1-5; 11 nucleotides line up with TRBD1. This CDR3 has 16 residues. Germline CDR1 is ENHRY and CDR2 is SYGVKD. J gave up 2 bases and V 5 bases, and 5 bases lay outside the gene matches. The CDR3 DNA is TGTGCCATCAGTAAAGGACAGGGGGCGCGCAATCAGCCCCAGCATTTT. This codes for CAISKGQGARNQPQHF.

The rearrangement uses TRBV7-9 and TRBJ2-3, with TRBD1 matching over 7 bases. V lost 6 bases and J lost 0; bases outside the gene matches: 9. This CDR3 has 16 residues. Germline CDR1 and CDR2: SEHNR and FQNEAQ (reference sequence). The CDR3 here is CASSTGDHLSTDTQYF. Here the CDR3 DNA reads TGTGCCAGCAGTACAGGGGACCACCTAAGCACAGATACGCAGTATTTT.

This rearrangement joins TRBV3-1 to TRBJ1-2, with D tentatively TRBD1 (5 bases). The germline V and J ends were trimmed by 1 base and 6 bases, with 12 bases remaining between them. Per germline, CDR1 LGHDT and CDR2 YNNKEL (reference sequence). The CDR3 sequence is 14 residues long. CDR3 bases: TGTGCCAGCAGCCAAGCCGGGACCGAGCATGGCTACACCTTC. It translates to CASSQAGTEHGYTF. Based on the CDR3 plus reference TRBV3-1 and TRBJ1-2, the full variable domain is DTAVSQTPKYLVTQMGNDKSIKCEQNLGHDTMYWYKQDSKKFLKIMFSYNNKELIINETVPNRFSPKSPDKAHLNLHINSLELGDSAVYFCASSQAGTEHGYTFGSGTRLTVV.

This clonotype was seen repeatedly, ten times or more. The gene calls are TRBV19 and TRBJ1-2; perhaps TRBD1 as D (5 bases). Trimming removed 2 bases at V and 6 bases at J, with 16 bases between. Germline assignment: CDR1 LNHDA and CDR2 SQIVND (reference sequence). CDR3 length equals 15 residues. CDR3 nucleotides: TGTGCCAGTAGTATAATTGGCAGGGATGGCAATGGCTACACCTTC. It specifies CASSIIGRDGNGYTF.

The chain has TRBV20-1 and TRBJ2-1; the match to TRBD2 covers 7 bases. V lost 4 bases and J lost 4; bases outside the gene matches: 10. CDR1 and CDR2 from the germline V gene are DFQATT and SNEGSKA (reference sequence). CDR3 length: 15 amino acids. This chain's CDR3 is CSATPFGEGYNEQFF. For the CDR3, the DNA is TGCAGTGCTACCCCTTTTGGGGAGGGGTACAATGAGCAGTTCTTC.

The chain carries TRBV25-1 and TRBJ2-1; 9 bases line up with TRBD2. V lost 5 bases, J lost 6 bases, and 8 bases stayed unmatched. The CDR3 spans 15 residues. Germline V lookup: CDR1 MGHDK, CDR2 SYGVNS. CDR3 DNA sequence: TGTGCCAGCAGTACCGGGACTAGCAGGAGCAATGAGCAGTTCTTC. It specifies CASSTGTSRSNEQFF.

The table lists this clonotype with many counts. The chain joins TRBV19 to TRBJ1-3, with D unclear. V was cut by 7 bases and J by 2 bases, with 6 bases left in between. The CDR3 sequence is 12 residues long. Germline V gene sequence: CDR1 LNHDA, CDR2 SQIVND (reference sequence). CDR3 loop: CASTAAGNTIYF. The CDR3 bases are TGTGCCAGTACCGCAGCTGGAAACACCATATATTTT. Looking up the rest from reference TRBV19 and TRBJ1-3 gives the full variable domain: DGGITQSPKYLFRKEGQNVTLSCEQNLNHDAMYWYRQDPGQGLRLIYYSQIVNDFQKGDIAEGYSVSREKKESFPLTVTSAQKNPTAFYLCASTAAGNTIYFGEGSWLTVV.

V and J are TRBV18 and TRBJ1-5; possibly TRBD1 for D (5 bases). The CDR3 length is 16 residues. Germline CDR1 KGHSH, CDR2 LQKENI. With 3 bases removed from V and 3 bases from J, the gap between germline ends came to 15 bases. The CDR3 DNA is TGTGCCAGCTCACCGGGGGAGGGGAGTAACAATCAGCCCCAGCATTTT. As protein: CASSPGEGSNNQPQHF.

The gene calls are TRBV2 and TRBJ2-7; a weak D match, TRBD1 (7 bases). CDR1 SNHLY and CDR2 FYNNEI come from the germline V gene. V lost 9 bases to trimming and J lost 4 bases, with 16 bases between them. The CDR3 is 13 amino acids. In DNA form, the CDR3 reads TGTGCCAGACGCAGGGGGAGGCAGTACGAGCAGTACTTC. It encodes CARRRGRQYEQYF.